Each of the 20 T cell receptor beta chains below was sequenced from the same sample in a study of vaccination and CD4 T cells after COVID-19. Their recognized antigens are unknown. With the Oncomine TCR Beta short-read assay, DNA from cultured CD4+ T cells was sequenced. TCRdb reprocessed the PCR reads via MiXCR and lists one record per CDR3 protein. Among some 14,000 distinct CDR3 sequences listed, roughly 60% were seen once. Treatment given: roughly ten-day PBMC culture with coronavirus spike peptide pools or control peptides (ViraFEST assay). Sequenced input: CD4+ T cells from blood, cultured in vitro. These receptors all stem from a human donor who had recovered from COVID-19.

The J gene is TRBJ1-5, the V gene TRBV20-1; D is uncertain. The CDR3 is made up of 13 amino acids. Trimming stripped 5 bases from V and 3 bases from J, with 11 bases between. In germline, CDR1 is DFQATT, CDR2 SNEGSKA (reference sequence). As DNA, the CDR3 is TGCAGTGCTTTGGACGGGGTCAATCAGCCCCAGCATTTT. This gives the protein CSALDGVNQPQHF.

The chain has TRBV28 and TRBJ2-4; D call uncertain. The V end lost 6 bases, the J end lost 8 bases, and 11 bases lay between the germline ends. The germline V gene has CDR1 MDHEN and CDR2 SYDVKM. This CDR3 has 12 amino acids. The CDR3 region has the DNA TGTGCCAGCAGCGCAAGTCTGGACATTCAGTACTTC. This gives the protein CASSASLDIQYF.

This clonotype was observed a few times. V is TRBV2 and J is TRBJ2-5; D may correspond to TRBD1 or TRBD2 (5 bases each). Germline V CDR1 and CDR2: SNHLY, FYNNEI. V was shortened by 5 bases and J by 5 bases, with 21 bases between the two germline ends. CDR3 length equals 16 residues. CDR3 DNA: TGTGCCAGCAGTTCACCCACCGGGACCCCAGGGGAGACCCAGTACTTC. Translated: CASSSPTGTPGETQYF.

In its sample, this clonotype was seen a few times. The chain combines TRBV7-6 with TRBJ1-6; 7 nucleotides align to TRBD1. Trimming removed 7 bases from V and 5 bases from J; junction bases left unmatched: 11. This CDR3 contains 16 residues. Per germline, CDR1 SGHVS and CDR2 FNYEAQ. The CDR3 DNA is TGTGCCAGCATCACCGGACAGGCCCTCCATAATTCACCCCTCCACTTT. Encoded protein: CASITGQALHNSPLHF.

This clonotype was counted once. The chain links TRBV29-1 to TRBJ1-1; D call uncertain. From germline, CDR1 is SQVTM and CDR2 ANQGSEA. The CDR3 length is 10 residues. The V end was cut by 1 base, the J end by 12 bases, with 9 bases between. The CDR3 loop is CSVEAGRSFF. CDR3 DNA: TGCAGCGTTGAAGCAGGACGGTCTTTCTTT.

This clonotype was observed a handful of times. The chain employs TRBV20-1 and TRBJ2-1; tentative D call: TRBD1 (6 bases). V lost 6 bases and J 12 bases, leaving 24 bases between the germline ends. Per germline, CDR1 DFQATT and CDR2 SNEGSKA (reference sequence). This CDR3 spans 14 amino acids. CDR3 nucleotide sequence: TGCAGTGCCCTCCGAAGCCCTGCAGGGGCCCGGCAGTTCTTC. Its translation is CSALRSPAGARQFF.

This chain connects TRBV28 to TRBJ1-3, with D possibly matching TRBD1 (5 bases). V was shortened by 3 bases and J by 0 bases, with 15 bases between the two germline ends. The CDR3 contains 17 residues. Germline CDR1 is MDHEN and CDR2 is SYDVKM. The CDR3 DNA sequence: TGTGCCAGCAGTTTGGGTCTGGGGGTCCGCTCTGGAAACACCATATATTTT. It translates to CASSLGLGVRSGNTIYF.

The chain joins TRBV7-9 to TRBJ1-4, with TRBD1 matching 7 bases. The CDR3 length is 16 residues. Germline values: CDR1 SEHNR, CDR2 FQNEAQ (reference sequence). J lost 0 bases, V lost 5 bases, and 6 bases had no gene match. CDR3 nucleotides: TGTGCCAGCAGCCGGACAGGTCTTGCAACTAATGAAAAACTGTTTTTT. This sequence encodes CASSRTGLATNEKLFF.

The chain has TRBV20-1 and TRBJ1-5; D is possibly TRBD1 (5 bases). The CDR3 has 14 residues. V dropped 0 bases and J dropped 11 bases, with 17 bases sitting between them. CDR1 is DFQATT and CDR2 is SNEGSKA in the germline V gene (reference sequence). CDR3 coding DNA: TGCAGTGCTAGAGAGGGACGGCCCGCGGGGGCCCAGCATTTT. The encoded protein is CSAREGRPAGAQHF.

This clonotype is categorized as large. In DNA form, the CDR3 reads TGTGCCAGTAGTATAGATTTAAGGCAGGGAGCTACGCAGTATTTT. Residues: CASSIDLRQGATQYF. The chain carries TRBV19 and TRBJ2-3; possibly TRBD1 or TRBD2 for D (5 bases each). This CDR3 has 15 amino acids. The V gene lost 0 bases and the J gene lost 8 bases, with 15 bases spanning the gap. CDR1 and CDR2 (germline): LNHDA, SQIVND (reference sequence).

The rearrangement uses TRBV5-1 and TRBJ2-7; perhaps D is TRBD1 or TRBD2 (7 bases each). CDR3 length equals 15 residues. Germline V gives CDR1 SGHRS, CDR2 YFSETQ. Between the trimmed V and J ends, which lost 3 bases and 2 bases, there was a span of 15 bases. The CDR3 DNA is TGCGCCAGCAGCTCCGGGAGGACAGGAACCTACGAGCAGTACTTC. It codes for CASSSGRTGTYEQYF. Filled out from reference TRBV5-1 and TRBJ2-7, the complete variable domain reads KAGVTQTPRYLIKTRGQQVTLSCSPISGHRSVSWYQQTPGQGLQFLFEYFSETQRNKGNFPGRFSGRQFSNSRSEMNVSTLELGDSALYLCASSSGRTGTYEQYFGPGTRLTVT.

The chain is built from TRBV6-1 and TRBJ2-5; perhaps TRBD1 as D (5 bases). CDR3 length: 19 residues. CDR1 is MNHNS and CDR2 is SASEGT in the germline V gene. Deletions cut 0 bases from V and 5 bases from J, with 25 bases between. Here the CDR3 reads CASSEAPWVARVASETQYF. DNA of the CDR3: TGTGCCAGCAGTGAAGCGCCCTGGGTTGCCAGGGTCGCTTCCGAGACCCAGTACTTC.

This sequence joins TRBV20-1 and TRBJ2-2, with 8 bases identical to TRBD1. The length of the CDR3 is 16 residues. Germline values: CDR1 DFQATT, CDR2 SNEGSKA (reference sequence). V gave up 0 bases and J gave up 3 bases; unmatched junction bases: 6. CDR3 region: CSARDDVRGHTGELFF. CDR3 DNA: TGCAGTGCTAGAGATGACGTCAGGGGGCACACCGGGGAGCTGTTTTTT.

The rearrangement joins TRBV30 to TRBJ2-1, with 7 bases lining up with TRBD2. V dropped 4 bases and J dropped 6; count of bases not matched to a gene: 3. Germline CDR1 and CDR2: GTSNPN and SVGIG (reference sequence). CDR3 length: 12 residues. CDR3 nucleotide sequence: TGTGCCTGGAAGCGGGACTCCAATGAGCAGTTCTTC. Its translation is CAWKRDSNEQFF. Looking up the rest from reference TRBV30 and TRBJ2-1 gives the full variable domain: SQTIHQWPATLVQPVGSPLSLECTVEGTSNPNLYWYRQAAGRGLQLLFYSVGIGQISSEVPQNLSASRPQDRQFILSSKKLLLSDSGFYLCAWKRDSNEQFFGPGTRLTVL.

This clonotype occurred a few times. This chain's CDR3 is CSARDQGQGRGYTF. The CDR3 DNA reads TGCAGTGCTAGAGATCAGGGACAGGGGCGAGGCTACACCTTC. The chain joins TRBV20-1 to TRBJ1-2, with 10 bases matching TRBD1. V shed 0 bases, J shed 8 bases, and the junction held 6 bases outside the gene matches. In germline, CDR1 is DFQATT, CDR2 SNEGSKA (reference sequence). The CDR3 is 14 residues long.

This clonotype was observed a handful of times. The chain couples TRBV12-3 or TRBV12-4 to TRBJ2-7; the match to TRBD1 covers 9 bases. The V and J ends lost 7 bases and 3 bases, in that order; junction bases with no gene match: 7. The CDR3 runs to 14 residues. CDR3 bases: TGTGCCAGCAACCGACAGGGGGTCTTCTACGAGCAGTACTTC. It specifies CASNRQGVFYEQYF.

The genes are TRBV20-1 and TRBJ1-6; 8 bases map to TRBD1. The CDR3 is 14 residues long. Per germline, CDR1 DFQATT and CDR2 SNEGSKA (reference sequence). With V trimmed by 6 bases and J by 2 bases, 3 bases remained unmatched. The chain's CDR3 is CSAPDRAYNSPLHF. The CDR3 bases are TGCAGTGCCCCGGACAGGGCCTATAATTCACCCCTCCACTTT.

The chain recombines TRBV20-1 with TRBJ1-2, with a possible D match to TRBD1 (5 bases). The CDR3 loop spans 15 amino acids. Per germline, CDR1 DFQATT and CDR2 SNEGSKA (reference sequence). Trimming stripped 5 bases from V and 1 base from J, with 17 bases between. The CDR3 spells CSAGRATDSNYGYTF. CDR3 nucleotides: TGCAGTGCTGGACGGGCGACAGATAGTAACTATGGCTACACCTTC.

In this sample, this clonotype turned up a few times. V is TRBV7-2 and J is TRBJ1-2; 8 bases align to TRBD1. The CDR3 spans 14 residues. The V segment lost 5 bases and the J segment 4 bases; nucleotides outside the gene matches: 6. Germline lookup yields CDR1 SGHTA and CDR2 FQGNSA. The CDR3 DNA sequence: TGTGCCAGCAGCCCGGACAGGGTAATCTATGGCTACACCTTC. Amino acids: CASSPDRVIYGYTF.

The chain recombines TRBV7-6 with TRBJ2-2; D may correspond to TRBD1 or TRBD2 (5 bases each). In germline, CDR1 is SGHVS, CDR2 FNYEAQ. CDR3 length: 13 residues. The V and J ends lost 3 bases and 5 bases respectively, with 7 bases between them. DNA for the CDR3: TGTGCCAGCAGCTTCGGGACGACCGGGGAGCTGTTTTTT. Translated, it gives CASSFGTTGELFF. Using reference TRBV7-6 and TRBJ2-2 for the parts outside the CDR3, the full variable domain is GAGVSQSPRYKVTKRGQDVALRCDPISGHVSLYWYRQALGQGPEFLTYFNYEAQQDKSGLPNDRFSAERPEGSISTLTIQRTEQRDSAMYRCASSFGTTGELFFGEGSRLTVL.